These 25 T cell receptor beta chains were all obtained from the same sample, sequenced in a study of CD8+ T cells in alopecia areata. Extraction of RNA preceded its reverse transcription into cDNA, which served as the sequencing template. The assay was immunoSEQ multiplex PCR, and TCRdb's table has in-frame clones only and misses some. The sample holds tens of thousands of clones, roughly 46% seen once. The sample was NKG2D-low CD8+ T cells sorted from blood. These receptors originate from a human donor with alopecia areata.

This clone occurred a few times. This chain links TRBV13 with TRBJ1-1, with D possibly being TRBD1 (5 bases). Trimming left V 1 base short and J 2 bases short, with 11 bases between. The CDR3 is 15 amino acids. Germline CDR1 reads PRHDT; CDR2 reads FYEKMQ (reference sequence). The CDR3 protein is CASSLEGAGNTEAFF. The CDR3, as DNA: TGTGCCAGCAGCTTAGAAGGGGCCGGTAACACTGAAGCTTTCTTT.

The rearrangement joins TRBV7-9 to TRBJ2-3; TRBD1 matches at 7 bases. The V and J ends lost 1 base and 2 bases, in that order; junction bases with no gene match: 9. This CDR3 is built from 17 residues. The V gene's germline CDR1 is SEHNR and CDR2 FQNEAQ (reference sequence). For the CDR3, the DNA is TGTGCCAGCAGCTTAGGGGGTGTCAGGGGGTCCACAGATACGCAGTATTTT. As protein: CASSLGGVRGSTDTQYF. Based on the CDR3 plus reference TRBV7-9 and TRBJ2-3, the full variable domain is DTGVSQNPRHKITKRGQNVTFRCDPISEHNRLYWYRQTLGQGPEFLTYFQNEAQLEKSRLLSDRFSAERPKGSFSTLEIQRTEQGDSAMYLCASSLGGVRGSTDTQYFGPGTRLTVL.

The V gene is TRBV6-6, the J gene TRBJ2-7; no clear D gene. The V and J ends lost 4 bases and 7 bases respectively, with 8 bases between them. The germline gives CDR1 MNHNY, CDR2 SVGAGI (reference sequence). The CDR3 is 11 residues long. CDR3 sequence (DNA): TGTGCCAGCAGTTTCCCCGGAGAGCAGTACTTC. Amino acid sequence: CASSFPGEQYF.

The chain has TRBV7-6 and TRBJ2-1; tentatively, D is TRBD2 (5 bases). Germline V gene sequence: CDR1 SGHVS, CDR2 FNYEAQ. The V and J ends lost 1 base and 6 bases respectively, with 7 bases between them. The CDR3 extends over 13 amino acids. This chain's CDR3 is CASSLGGGNEQFF. Here the CDR3 DNA reads TGTGCCAGCAGCTTAGGTGGAGGCAATGAGCAGTTCTTC.

In its sample, this clone was seen a few times. The chain combines TRBV27 with TRBJ2-5; D remains unclear. The CDR3 sequence is 14 residues long. Germline V CDR1 and CDR2: MNHEY, SMNVEV (reference sequence). Trimming took 0 bases from V and 5 from J, leaving 10 bases between them. This CDR3 reads CASSLSATFETQYF. DNA for the CDR3: TGTGCCAGCAGTTTATCGGCCACTTTCGAGACCCAGTACTTC.

The CDR3 region has the DNA TGTGCCAGCTCTCTAGCGGGGGCCACAGATACGCAGTATTTT. Encoded protein: CASSLAGATDTQYF. The chain links TRBV28 to TRBJ2-3; 10 bases map to TRBD2. The CDR3 spans 14 residues. The ends lost 8 bases at V and 2 bases at J; junction bases unmatched: 4. CDR1 is MDHEN, CDR2 SYDVKM, per germline.

A word on this clone: The same CDR3 is also encoded by other DNA sequences in this sample. The CDR3 region has the DNA TGTGCCAGCAGTTTTGGGCGAGAGCAGTTCTTC. Its translation is CASSFGREQFF. The J gene is TRBJ2-1, the V gene TRBV27; D remains unclear. The CDR3 runs to 11 residues. Germline V gene lookup returns CDR1 MNHEY and CDR2 SMNVEV (reference sequence). Trimming cost V 3 bases and J 10 bases, with 7 bases left between them.

V is TRBV29-1 and J is TRBJ1-2, with D unclear. The V gene's germline CDR1 is SQVTM and CDR2 ANQGSEA. The CDR3 consists of 13 residues. V was cut by 6 bases and J by 2 bases, with 13 bases left in between. CDR3 sequence reads: CSVPAAVNYGYTF. CDR3 in DNA: TGCAGCGTGCCCGCCGCAGTGAACTATGGCTACACCTTC. The full variable domain, its missing parts supplied by reference TRBV29-1 and TRBJ1-2, is SAVISQKPSRDICQRGTSLTIQCQVDSQVTMMFWYRQQPGQSLTLIATANQGSEATYESGFVIDKFPISRPNLTFSTLTVSNMSPEDSSIYLCSVPAAVNYGYTFGSGTRLTVV.

The gene calls are TRBV13 and TRBJ2-7; D gene ambiguous. This CDR3 spans 13 amino acids. From germline, CDR1 is PRHDT and CDR2 FYEKMQ (reference sequence). V lost 0 bases, J lost 4 bases, and 7 bases lay in between. CDR3 sequence: CASSLGQNYEQYF. The CDR3 nucleotides read TGTGCCAGCAGCTTAGGCCAAAATTACGAGCAGTACTTC.

J is TRBJ2-1 and V is TRBV27, with 11 bases that match TRBD1. Germline assignment: CDR1 MNHEY and CDR2 SMNVEV (reference sequence). CDR3 length: 16 amino acids. V lost 5 bases to trimming and J lost 6 bases; unmatched junction nucleotides: 9. CDR3 in amino acids: CASSPLDRGLGNEQFF. CDR3 bases: TGTGCCAGCAGTCCTCTGGACAGGGGGCTAGGCAATGAGCAGTTCTTC.

The rearrangement joins TRBV15 to TRBJ2-2, with D unresolved. The V end lost 4 bases, the J end lost 6 bases, and 21 bases lay between the germline ends. Germline assignment: CDR1 LNHNV and CDR2 YYDKDF (reference sequence). The CDR3 runs 17 residues. The CDR3 nucleotides read TGTGCCACCAGCACCCCACCGGGCCTGGGGTGGTCCGGGGAGCTGTTTTTT. It specifies CATSTPPGLGWSGELFF.

On this clone itself: This CDR3 is also generated by other DNA sequences in the sample. V and J are TRBV27 and TRBJ2-7; 9 bases map to TRBD2. The CDR3 is 14 residues long. V lost 4 bases to trimming and J lost 2 bases; unmatched junction nucleotides: 3. The germline V gene has CDR1 MNHEY and CDR2 SMNVEV (reference sequence). In DNA, the CDR3 is TGTGCCAGCAGTTATAGCGGGGGAGCCTACGAGCAGTACTTC. This sequence encodes CASSYSGGAYEQYF.

V gene TRBV28 combines with J gene TRBJ2-7; D ambiguous. In germline, CDR1 is MDHEN, CDR2 SYDVKM. Trimming removed 5 bases at V and 5 bases at J, with 10 bases between. The CDR3 totals 12 residues. CDR3 bases: TGTGCCAGCAGTCCACTCCCCGACGAGCAGTACTTC. Its protein product is CASSPLPDEQYF. The full variable domain, in which reference TRBV28 and TRBJ2-7 provide the parts outside the CDR3, is DVKVTQSSRYLVKRTGEKVFLECVQDMDHENMFWYRQDPGLGLRLIYFSYDVKMKEKGDIPEGYSVSREKKERFSLILESASTNQTSMYLCASSPLPDEQYFGPGTRLTVT.

This sequence joins TRBV9 and TRBJ1-1; TRBD1 is a possible D gene (6 bases). Trimming shortened V by 4 bases and J by 4 bases, and 14 bases separated the two germline ends. CDR3 length: 14 residues. In germline, CDR1 is SGDLS, CDR2 YYNGEE. CDR3 in amino acids: CASSFARGGTEAFF. The CDR3 DNA reads TGTGCCAGCAGCTTCGCCAGGGGCGGCACTGAAGCTTTCTTT. Together with reference TRBV9 and TRBJ1-1, the CDR3 gives the full variable domain: DSGVTQTPKHLITATGQRVTLRCSPRSGDLSVYWYQQSLDQGLQFLIQYYNGEERAKGNILERFSAQQFPDLHSELNLSSLELGDSALYFCASSFARGGTEAFFGQGTRLTVV.

This clone has more than one count but fewer than ten. The V call is TRBV29-1, the J call TRBJ2-2, with 7 bases aligning to TRBD1. The J segment lost 3 bases and the V segment lost 4 bases, leaving 14 bases of the junction unmatched. CDR3 length equals 17 residues. Germline CDR1 SQVTM, CDR2 ANQGSEA. This CDR3 reads CSVGGLQGRYDTGELFF. The CDR3 nucleotides are TGCAGCGTTGGGGGCTTACAGGGGCGGTACGACACCGGGGAGCTGTTTTTT.

The chain combines TRBV4-3 with TRBJ2-1; TRBD2 aligns across 14 bases. The CDR3 has 20 amino acids. V gave up 5 bases and J gave up 5 bases; unmatched junction bases: 17. Germline V gives CDR1 LGHNA, CDR2 YSLEER. The CDR3 bases are TGCGCCAGCAGCGCAAGAATACACGGGACTAGCGGGAGTAATAACAATGAGCAGTTCTTC. Its translation: CASSARIHGTSGSNNNEQFF.

The chain links TRBV29-1 to TRBJ2-7; D might be TRBD1 (5 bases). The V and J ends lost 7 bases and 3 bases respectively, with 13 bases between them. This CDR3 contains 12 residues. In germline, CDR1 is SQVTM, CDR2 ANQGSEA. The DNA of the CDR3 is TGCAGCGCTTTTGACAGAGGCTACGAGCAGTACTTC. Amino acids: CSAFDRGYEQYF.

The chain is built from TRBV29-1 and TRBJ2-1, with D hard to call. From germline, CDR1 is SQVTM and CDR2 ANQGSEA. This CDR3 has 11 amino acids. V was trimmed by 7 bases and J by 10 bases, leaving 14 bases between them. The CDR3 DNA reads TGCAGCGCCCGGACCGCTCCGGAGCAGTTCTTC. It encodes CSARTAPEQFF.

V usage is TRBV7-6 and J usage is TRBJ2-7; 8 bases are a match to TRBD1. The CDR3 has 12 residues. Unmatched junction bases numbered 9, after V lost 5 bases and J lost 12 bases. Germline CDR1 reads SGHVS; CDR2 reads FNYEAQ. CDR3 region: CASSPGTGEPYF. CDR3 bases: TGTGCCAGCAGCCCAGGGACAGGCGAACCGTACTTC. Full variable domain (remainder filled in from reference TRBV7-6 and TRBJ2-7): GAGVSQSPRYKVTKRGQDVALRCDPISGHVSLYWYRQALGQGPEFLTYFNYEAQQDKSGLPNDRFSAERPEGSISTLTIQRTEQRDSAMYRCASSPGTGEPYFGPGTRLTVT.

This clone appeared many times. The same CDR3 is also encoded by other DNA sequences in this sample. J is TRBJ2-7 and V is TRBV28; no clear D. This CDR3 has 11 residues. In germline, CDR1 is MDHEN, CDR2 SYDVKM. The germline V and J ends were trimmed by 3 bases and 6 bases, with 6 bases remaining between them. CDR3 nucleotides: TGTGCCAGCAGTTTTAACAGCGAGCAGTACTTC. Amino acid sequence: CASSFNSEQYF. Together with reference TRBV28 and TRBJ2-7, the CDR3 gives the full variable domain: DVKVTQSSRYLVKRTGEKVFLECVQDMDHENMFWYRQDPGLGLRLIYFSYDVKMKEKGDIPEGYSVSREKKERFSLILESASTNQTSMYLCASSFNSEQYFGPGTRLTVT.

This rearrangement joins TRBV28 to TRBJ2-7, with TRBD1 identical over 7 bases. This CDR3 comprises 13 residues. Germline CDR1 reads MDHEN; CDR2 reads SYDVKM. The ends lost 3 bases at V and 6 bases at J; junction bases unmatched: 5. CDR3 DNA sequence: TGTGCCAGCAGTTTCCCCAGGGGGACCGAGCAGTACTTC. Amino acid sequence: CASSFPRGTEQYF.

The chain uses TRBV4-2 and TRBJ2-1, with TRBD2 matching over 9 bases. The germline gives CDR1 LGHNA, CDR2 YNFKEQ. CDR3 length: 15 residues. V shed 0 bases and J 8 bases; nucleotides not matched to a gene: 5. The CDR3 protein is CASSQERGGGDEQFF. DNA of the CDR3: TGTGCCAGCAGCCAAGAGCGGGGGGGCGGCGATGAGCAGTTCTTC.

The chain recombines TRBV19 with TRBJ2-1; TRBD1 aligns across 10 bases. Germline V gene sequence: CDR1 LNHDA, CDR2 SQIVND (reference sequence). There are 13 residues in the CDR3. J lost 3 bases, V lost 11 bases, and 4 bases had no gene match. The CDR3 sequence: CAGGQGGYNEQFF. The CDR3 region has the DNA TGTGCCGGAGGACAGGGGGGCTACAATGAGCAGTTCTTC.

This clone occurred a few times. This chain joins TRBV2 and TRBJ1-2; 11 bases agree with TRBD1. Trimming removed 3 bases from V and 8 bases from J; junction bases left unmatched: 8. In germline, CDR1 is SNHLY, CDR2 FYNNEI. This CDR3 contains 15 residues. CDR3 region: CASSDTDRGLDGYTF. The CDR3 nucleotides are TGTGCCAGCAGTGACACGGACAGGGGGCTAGACGGCTACACCTTC.

This CDR3 is CASSKERLAGARGETQYF. CDR3 DNA: TGTGCCAGCAGCAAGGAACGACTAGCGGGGGCCCGGGGAGAGACCCAGTACTTC. The chain employs TRBV7-9 and TRBJ2-5, with 12 nucleotides matching TRBD2. CDR3 size: 18 residues. Trimming cost V 5 bases and J 4 bases; bases outside gene matches: 14. Per the germline V gene, CDR1 is SEHNR and CDR2 is FQNEAQ (reference sequence).